The rows below give T cell receptor beta chains drawn from one sample of a study of T cells in Graves' hyperthyroidism and ophthalmopathy. Using its own MiXCR run on the multiplex PCR reads, TCRdb lists one record per CDR3 protein. The data show 250,000 to 300,000 distinct CDR3 sequences, 13% seen once. The sample consisted of blood. The receptors here all came from a woman aged 25 to 45 with Graves' hyperthyroidism that later progressed to Graves' ophthalmopathy. CDR3s include the opening cysteine and the closing phenylalanine or tryptophan. D genes are given only for firm matches. For some rows the clone size is stated as once, few or many, or as a class when expanded; others skip it.

clone size: many
V gene: TRBV18
D gene: TRBD1
J gene: TRBJ2-1
CDR3 protein: CASSPRTGPEQFF
CDR3 DNA: TGTGCCAGCTCCCCCCGGACAGGTCCTGAGCAGTTCTTC

clone size: NA
V gene: TRBV4-1
D gene: TRBD2
J gene: TRBJ2-1
CDR3 protein: CASSQGSGRSLYNEQFF
CDR3 DNA: TGCGCCAGCAGCCAAGGAAGCGGGAGGTCACTTTACAATGAGCAGTTCTTC

clone size: few
V gene: TRBV29-1
D gene: NA
J gene: TRBJ1-5
CDR3 protein: CSVGNSPNQPQHF
CDR3 DNA: TGCAGCGTTGGGAACAGTCCTAATCAGCCCCAGCATTTT

clone size: many
V gene: TRBV7-8
D gene: NA
J gene: TRBJ1-1
CDR3 protein: CASSLMGGVEAFF
CDR3 DNA: TGTGCCAGCAGCTTAATGGGCGGGGTTGAAGCTTTCTTT

clone size: NA
V gene: TRBV11-2
D gene: NA
J gene: TRBJ1-1
CDR3 protein: CASSLDQPLNTEAFF
CDR3 DNA: TGTGCCAGCAGCTTAGATCAGCCGTTGAACACTGAAGCTTTCTTT

clone size: many
V gene: TRBV27
D gene: TRBD1
J gene: TRBJ1-5
CDR3 protein: CASSPTDRASNQPQHF
CDR3 DNA: TGTGCCAGCAGTCCGACGGACAGGGCTAGCAATCAGCCCCAGCATTTT

clone size: many
V gene: TRBV7-9
D gene: TRBD2
J gene: TRBJ2-7
CDR3 protein: CASSPGGSGSLYEQYF
CDR3 DNA: TGTGCCAGCAGCCCGGGGGGCAGCGGGAGTCTCTACGAGCAGTACTTC

clone size: many
V gene: TRBV5-6
D gene: NA
J gene: TRBJ2-2
CDR3 protein: CASSIRTGANTGELFF
CDR3 DNA: TGTGCCAGCAGCATACGCACGGGGGCGAACACCGGGGAGCTGTTTTTT

clone size: many
V gene: TRBV29-1
D gene: TRBD2
J gene: TRBJ2-1
CDR3 protein: CSVASLAVQQFF
CDR3 DNA: TGCAGCGTTGCCTCACTAGCGGTACAGCAGTTCTTC

clone size: few
V gene: TRBV4-1
D gene: NA
J gene: TRBJ2-1
CDR3 protein: CASSRAEFGEQFF
CDR3 DNA: TGCGCCAGCAGCCGGGCGGAGTTTGGCGAGCAGTTCTTC

clone size: many
V gene: TRBV19
D gene: TRBD1
J gene: TRBJ2-7
CDR3 protein: CASSGTGWTYEQYF
CDR3 DNA: TGTGCCAGTTCTGGGACAGGGTGGACCTACGAGCAGTACTTC

clone size: many
V gene: TRBV24-1
D gene: TRBD2
J gene: TRBJ2-2
CDR3 protein: CATSAVVMASGSNTGELFF
CDR3 DNA: TGTGCCACCAGTGCGGTCGTTATGGCTAGCGGGAGCAACACCGGGGAGCTGTTTTTT

clone size: many
V gene: TRBV12-3/TRBV12-4
D gene: NA
J gene: TRBJ1-1
CDR3 protein: CASSLGGGFAFF
CDR3 DNA: TGTGCCAGCAGTTTAGGAGGGGGGTTCGCTTTCTTT

clone size: many
V gene: TRBV7-6
D gene: NA
J gene: TRBJ2-7
CDR3 protein: CAIGGGGGYEQYF
CDR3 DNA: TGTGCCATCGGAGGAGGAGGGGGCTACGAGCAGTACTTC

clone size: few
V gene: TRBV4-3
D gene: TRBD2
J gene: TRBJ2-3
CDR3 protein: CASSPRLAGGGSVGTDTQYF
CDR3 DNA: TGCGCCAGCAGCCCTCGACTAGCGGGAGGGGGGAGCGTCGGCACAGATACGCAGTATTTT

clone size: many
V gene: TRBV2
D gene: NA
J gene: TRBJ1-5
CDR3 protein: CASLQGLNQPQHF
CDR3 DNA: TGTGCCAGCCTCCAGGGTCTTAATCAGCCCCAGCATTTT

clone size: NA
V gene: TRBV2
D gene: NA
J gene: TRBJ2-7
CDR3 protein: CASSSSPYEQYF
CDR3 DNA: TGTGCCAGCTCCTCTAGCCCCTACGAGCAGTACTTC

clone size: NA
V gene: TRBV25-1
D gene: NA
J gene: TRBJ1-1
CDR3 protein: CVSSRQAGTEAFF
CDR3 DNA: TGTGTCAGCAGTCGCCAGGCGGGTACTGAAGCTTTCTTT

clone size: few
V gene: TRBV20-1
D gene: NA
J gene: TRBJ2-1
CDR3 protein: CSARDWAFSYNEQFF
CDR3 DNA: TGCAGTGCTAGAGATTGGGCGTTCTCCTACAATGAGCAGTTCTTC

clone size: many
V gene: TRBV6-1
D gene: TRBD2
J gene: TRBJ2-4
CDR3 protein: CASSWPGTSQYF
CDR3 DNA: TGTGCCAGCAGTTGGCCCGGGACTAGTCAGTACTTC

clone size: many
V gene: TRBV20-1
D gene: NA
J gene: TRBJ2-7
CDR3 protein: CSASGRGFGSYEQYF
CDR3 DNA: TGCAGTGCTAGCGGGAGAGGCTTTGGGTCCTACGAGCAGTACTTC

clone size: many
V gene: TRBV20-1
D gene: NA
J gene: TRBJ1-1
CDR3 protein: CSANPPGTEAFF
CDR3 DNA: TGCAGTGCTAACCCTCCCGGCACTGAAGCTTTCTTT

clone size: many
V gene: TRBV5-6
D gene: NA
J gene: TRBJ1-1
CDR3 protein: CASSLDGSGTEAFF
CDR3 DNA: TGTGCCAGCAGCTTAGACGGGTCGGGCACTGAAGCTTTCTTT

clone size: many
V gene: TRBV3-1
D gene: NA
J gene: TRBJ1-3
CDR3 protein: CASSQGTSSGNTIYF
CDR3 DNA: TGTGCCAGCAGCCAAGGCACGAGCTCTGGAAACACCATATATTTT

clone size: few
V gene: TRBV27
D gene: TRBD1
J gene: TRBJ2-1
CDR3 protein: CASSLWDRVNEQFF
CDR3 DNA: TGTGCCAGCAGTTTGTGGGACAGGGTCAATGAGCAGTTCTTC

clone size: many
V gene: TRBV24-1
D gene: NA
J gene: TRBJ2-1
CDR3 protein: CATSLLGYNEQFF
CDR3 DNA: TGTGCCACCAGTTTATTAGGGTACAATGAGCAGTTCTTC

clone size: many
V gene: TRBV7-9
D gene: TRBD1
J gene: TRBJ1-2
CDR3 protein: CASSARTGYGYTF
CDR3 DNA: TGTGCCAGCAGCGCCAGGACAGGCTATGGCTACACCTTC

clone size: NA
V gene: TRBV20-1
D gene: NA
J gene: TRBJ1-2
CDR3 protein: CSAPGGEGGYTF
CDR3 DNA: TGCAGTGCGCCGGGAGGGGAGGGGGGCTACACCTTC

clone size: NA
V gene: TRBV10-1
D gene: NA
J gene: TRBJ2-6
CDR3 protein: CASSRQAPLTGANVLTF
CDR3 DNA: TGCGCCAGCAGTAGACAGGCTCCCCTTACTGGGGCCAACGTCCTGACTTTC

clone size: NA
V gene: TRBV27
D gene: NA
J gene: TRBJ1-2
CDR3 protein: CASTPLRGDSYGYTF
CDR3 DNA: TGTGCCAGCACCCCCCTAAGGGGAGACAGCTATGGCTACACCTTC

clone size: NA
V gene: TRBV19
D gene: NA
J gene: TRBJ2-5
CDR3 protein: CASSIAHLMETQYF
CDR3 DNA: TGTGCCAGTAGTATTGCTCACCTGATGGAGACCCAGTACTTC

clone size: many
V gene: TRBV4-2
D gene: NA
J gene: TRBJ2-2
CDR3 protein: CASSQEGLETGELFF
CDR3 DNA: TGTGCCAGCAGCCAAGAGGGACTGGAAACCGGGGAGCTGTTTTTT

clone size: many
V gene: TRBV4-1
D gene: NA
J gene: TRBJ2-1
CDR3 protein: CASSTRWGVAVSSYNEQFF
CDR3 DNA: TGCGCCAGCAGTACTCGGTGGGGAGTAGCGGTTAGCTCCTACAATGAGCAGTTCTTC

clone size: many
V gene: TRBV12-3/TRBV12-4
D gene: NA
J gene: TRBJ2-5
CDR3 protein: CASSPFGTETQYF
CDR3 DNA: TGTGCCAGCAGTCCCTTCGGGACAGAGACCCAGTACTTC

clone size: many
V gene: TRBV7-2
D gene: NA
J gene: TRBJ1-1
CDR3 protein: CASRYGGKNTEAFF
CDR3 DNA: TGTGCCAGCAGGTACGGGGGGAAGAACACTGAAGCTTTCTTT